Each of the 30 T cell receptor beta chains below was sequenced from the same sample in a study of T cell changes during pregnancy in multiple sclerosis (dated by TCRdb to between 2018 and 2020). Receptors were amplified or captured by the immunoSEQ multiplex PCR assay. The source is immuneACCESS, and TCRdb retained only in-frame sequences with V and J called. Part of the clones is not carried over; for the studies checked, unresolved V genes explain less than half of this, and the remainder is unexplained. Recorded for this sample are under 70,000 clones; about 90% of them occurred a single time. The top ten clones comprise 5.5% to 7% of the sample. The sample in question was peripheral blood, obtained in the third trimester of pregnancy. These receptors all stem from a female donor in good health, enrolled as a control in a pregnancy study.

The chain combines TRBV6-6 with TRBJ2-2; D is possibly TRBD2 (6 bases). Germline V CDR1 and CDR2: MNHNY, SVGAGI (reference sequence). The V gene lost 6 bases and the J gene lost 5 bases, with 16 bases spanning the gap. This CDR3 spans 15 amino acids. The CDR3: CASRRLVGGTGELFF. CDR3 in DNA: TGTGCCAGCAGGCGACTAGTAGGTGGTACCGGGGAGCTGTTTTTT.

The rearrangement links TRBV13 to TRBJ2-7, with TRBD1 matching over 7 bases. CDR3 length equals 13 residues. Unmatched junction bases numbered 1, after V lost 4 bases and J lost 1 base. Germline values: CDR1 PRHDT, CDR2 FYEKMQ (reference sequence). The chain's CDR3 is CASSSGQSYEQYF. As DNA, the CDR3 is TGTGCCAGCAGCTCGGGACAGTCCTACGAGCAGTACTTC.

This chain connects TRBV2 to TRBJ2-1; TRBD2 agrees at 9 bases. CDR1 and CDR2 from the germline V gene are SNHLY and FYNNEI. J was trimmed by 1 base and V by 2 bases; bases with no gene match: 12. There are 19 residues in the CDR3. This CDR3 reads CASSEKRLAVPRSYNEQFF. As DNA, the CDR3 is TGTGCCAGCAGTGAAAAGAGACTAGCGGTCCCCCGGTCCTACAATGAGCAGTTCTTC.

V and J are TRBV19 and TRBJ2-1, with 16 bases that match TRBD2. V gave up 5 bases and J gave up 2 bases; unmatched junction bases: 3. Germline V gives CDR1 LNHDA, CDR2 SQIVND (reference sequence). The CDR3 extends over 17 amino acids. In nucleotides, the CDR3 is TGTGCCAGTAGTCCCGGGACTAGCGGGAGGGCCTACAATGAGCAGTTCTTC. This gives the protein CASSPGTSGRAYNEQFF.

This clone appeared a few times. J is TRBJ1-1 and V is TRBV18; 7 bases line up with TRBD1. Germline V lookup: CDR1 KGHSH, CDR2 LQKENI. The CDR3 is made up of 15 amino acids. After removal of 5 bases from V and 0 bases from J, the junction contained 6 bases not matched to a gene. CDR3 coding DNA: TGTGCCAGCTCAGCCTGGGACAGAATGAACACTGAAGCTTTCTTT. Translating gives CASSAWDRMNTEAFF.

The V and J genes are TRBV7-8 and TRBJ1-2, with 7 positions matching TRBD1. J gave up 3 bases and V 5 bases, and 6 bases lay outside the gene matches. The CDR3 extends over 14 amino acids. In germline, CDR1 is SGHVS, CDR2 FQNEAQ. The CDR3 bases are TGTGCCAGCAGCCGGGGACAGCCGGACTATGGCTACACCTTC. It specifies CASSRGQPDYGYTF. Supplemented by reference TRBV7-8 and TRBJ1-2, the full variable domain reads GAGVSQSPRYKVAKRGQDVALRCDPISGHVSLFWYQQALGQGPEFLTYFQNEAQLDKSGLPSDRFFAERPEGSVSTLKIQRTQQEDSAVYLCASSRGQPDYGYTFGSGTRLTVV.

The J gene is TRBJ2-2, the V gene TRBV12-5, with D unresolved. This CDR3 is 13 amino acids long. CDR1 LGHNT and CDR2 FRNRAP come from the germline V gene. V shed 3 bases and J shed 2 bases, with 4 bases lying between them. The CDR3 DNA sequence: TGTGCTAGTGGTTTACAAAACACCGGGGAGCTGTTTTTT. Amino acids: CASGLQNTGELFF.

This rearrangement joins TRBV29-1 to TRBJ1-5; a weak D match, TRBD1 (6 bases). Trimming took off 4 bases at V and 1 base at J, with 8 bases between the two ends. The CDR3 spans 13 residues. Germline V gives CDR1 SQVTM, CDR2 ANQGSEA. CDR3 in amino acids: CSVAQGSNQPQHF. The CDR3 DNA reads TGCAGCGTTGCGCAGGGGAGCAATCAGCCCCAGCATTTT.

The gene calls are TRBV27 and TRBJ2-2; unclear D gene. Germline V lookup: CDR1 MNHEY, CDR2 SMNVEV (reference sequence). Trimming took 2 bases from V and 6 from J, leaving 4 bases between them. The CDR3 consists of 12 residues. The CDR3 DNA follows: TGTGCCAGCAGTTTAAGCCCCGGGGAGCTGTTTTTT. Its protein is CASSLSPGELFF.

The V gene is TRBV25-1, the J gene TRBJ2-7, with TRBD1 matching over 9 bases. The V segment lost 3 bases and the J segment 3 bases; nucleotides outside the gene matches: 6. Germline loops: CDR1 MGHDK, CDR2 SYGVNS. This CDR3 region has 15 residues. As DNA, the CDR3 is TGTGCCAGCAGTGACCACAGGGGGCATTACTACGAGCAGTACTTC. Its translation is CASSDHRGHYYEQYF.

V and J are TRBV10-3 and TRBJ2-7; tentatively, D is TRBD1 (6 bases). The CDR3 totals 12 residues. The germline V gene encodes CDR1 ENHRY and CDR2 SYGVKD. V was shortened by 9 bases and J by 0 bases, with 9 bases between the two germline ends. The CDR3 loop is CAMGTNSYEQYF. The CDR3 coding sequence is TGTGCCATGGGGACAAACTCCTACGAGCAGTACTTC.

The chain carries TRBV6-5 and TRBJ2-5; 10 bases map to TRBD1. The assigned J gene may be wrong: the sequence end matches TRBJ2-7 better. Germline CDR1 and CDR2: MNHEY and SVGAGI. The CDR3 length is 15 residues. The DNA for the CDR3 is TGTGCCAGCAGTTACTCGACAGGGGGCGGGTACGAGCAGTACTTC. This sequence encodes CASSYSTGGGYEQYF.

The V call is TRBV27, the J call TRBJ1-6; TRBD1 matches 10 bases. Germline V gene lookup returns CDR1 MNHEY and CDR2 SMNVEV (reference sequence). The CDR3 has 16 amino acids. V gave up 5 bases and J gave up 10 bases; unmatched junction bases: 11. Here the CDR3 reads CASSAPTGTGASPLHF. CDR3 DNA: TGTGCCAGCAGTGCACCAACCGGGACAGGGGCATCACCCCTCCACTTT.

This clone was seen a single time. The V call is TRBV6-5, the J call TRBJ2-1; TRBD2 matches 13 bases. CDR1 and CDR2 from the germline V gene are MNHEY and SVGAGI. The CDR3 runs to 15 residues. After removal of 5 bases from V and 9 bases from J, the junction contained 7 bases not matched to a gene. The CDR3 DNA sequence: TGTGCCAGCAGTCGACTAGCGGGGGGTCAAGGTGAGCAGTTCTTC. The encoded protein is CASSRLAGGQGEQFF.

V usage is TRBV6-5 and J usage is TRBJ2-7; 7 nucleotides align to TRBD1. Germline CDR1 reads MNHEY; CDR2 reads SVGAGI. This CDR3 has 14 residues. After removal of 5 bases from V and 2 bases from J, the junction contained 6 bases not matched to a gene. In DNA, the CDR3 is TGTGCCAGCAGTCCCAACAGGGGTACCTACGAGCAGTACTTC. This codes for CASSPNRGTYEQYF.

The chain links TRBV30 to TRBJ1-1; the D is unclear. The CDR3 totals 15 residues. The germline V and J ends were trimmed by 3 bases and 2 bases, with 16 bases remaining between them. Germline V gene sequence: CDR1 GTSNPN, CDR2 SVGIG (reference sequence). CDR3 amino acids: CAWSAMGRLNTEAFF. CDR3 in DNA: TGTGCCTGGAGCGCGATGGGGAGACTTAACACTGAAGCTTTCTTT.

This clone has only a few counts. The rearrangement joins TRBV19 to TRBJ1-1; perhaps TRBD1 as D (6 bases). The CDR3 has 15 amino acids. V was cut by 6 bases and J by 1 base, with 15 bases left in between. Germline loops: CDR1 LNHDA, CDR2 SQIVND (reference sequence). The CDR3 DNA is TGTGCCAGTAGAAGGGGGGGCACCTCGAACACTGAAGCTTTCTTT. This gives the protein CASRRGGTSNTEAFF.

The rearrangement links TRBV11-1 to TRBJ1-1; perhaps TRBD1 as D (6 bases). This CDR3 has 17 residues. Germline assignment: CDR1 SGHAT and CDR2 FQDESV (reference sequence). V lost 1 base to trimming and J lost 0 bases, with 15 bases between them. CDR3 protein: CASSLGPLWGLNTEAFF. As DNA, the CDR3 is TGTGCCAGCAGCTTAGGGCCCCTATGGGGGCTGAACACTGAAGCTTTCTTT.

The chain carries TRBV19 and TRBJ2-2; 8 bases are shared with TRBD2. Germline-derived CDR1 and CDR2 are LNHDA and SQIVND (reference sequence). The CDR3 is 17 residues long. V shed 3 bases and J 0 bases; nucleotides not matched to a gene: 6. The CDR3 nucleotides read TGTGCCAGTAGTATGGGAGCGGGGGCCCCGAACACCGGGGAGCTGTTTTTT. Its protein product is CASSMGAGAPNTGELFF.

Here the CDR3 reads CASSAWDRGDEQYF. The DNA of the CDR3 is TGTGCCAGCAGCGCCTGGGACAGGGGCGACGAGCAGTACTTC. The rearrangement links TRBV9 to TRBJ2-7, with 10 bases matching TRBD1. The CDR3 is made up of 14 amino acids. With 3 bases clipped from V and 5 bases from J, the junction kept 5 bases outside the gene matches. The germline CDR1 and CDR2 sequences are SGDLS and YYNGEE.

The rearrangement joins TRBV6-1 to TRBJ2-1; 9 positions match TRBD1. Germline V gene lookup returns CDR1 MNHNS and CDR2 SASEGT. The V segment lost 10 bases and the J segment 4 bases; nucleotides outside the gene matches: 11. The CDR3 is 15 residues long. The DNA for the CDR3 is TGTGCCACTCCGGGGGCGGGACAGGGATACAATGAGCAGTTCTTC. This codes for CATPGAGQGYNEQFF.

The chain combines TRBV4-1 with TRBJ1-1, with 11 bases aligning to TRBD1. Germline V gene lookup returns CDR1 MGHRA and CDR2 YSYEKL. This CDR3 contains 14 residues. Trimming at V came to 0 bases and at J to 11 bases, leaving 5 bases not matched to a gene. The CDR3 DNA follows: TGCGCCAGCAGCCAAGAGGACAGGGGGCGGTTTGCTTTCTTT. Its protein is CASSQEDRGRFAFF.

The chain recombines TRBV2 with TRBJ2-2; 11 bases align to TRBD2. Unmatched junction bases numbered 0, after V lost 4 bases and J lost 2 bases. Looked up from germline, CDR1 is SNHLY and CDR2 is FYNNEI. The CDR3 spans 15 residues. CDR3 region: CASSGLAGNTGELFF. The CDR3 coding sequence is TGTGCCAGCAGTGGACTAGCGGGAAACACCGGGGAGCTGTTTTTT.

This chain connects TRBV18 to TRBJ1-3; 7 positions match TRBD1. V dropped 6 bases and J dropped 2; count of bases not matched to a gene: 10. The CDR3 is 16 residues long. Germline CDR1 and CDR2: KGHSH and LQKENI. This CDR3 reads CASSPGMTGTGNTIYF. CDR3 coding DNA: TGTGCCAGCTCTCCAGGGATGACAGGGACTGGAAACACCATATATTTT.

The rearrangement joins TRBV5-6 to TRBJ1-3; 8 nucleotides agree with TRBD1. V dropped 2 bases and J dropped 3; count of bases not matched to a gene: 4. Germline lookup yields CDR1 SGHDT and CDR2 YYEEEE. The CDR3 is 15 residues long. CDR3 sequence: CASSFQTGVGNTIYF. The CDR3 bases are TGTGCCAGCAGCTTTCAGACAGGGGTTGGAAACACCATATATTTT.

The chain recombines TRBV6-5 with TRBJ1-2, with 8 bases aligning to TRBD1. This CDR3 contains 13 residues. With 6 bases clipped from V and 8 bases from J, the junction kept 8 bases outside the gene matches. Per the germline V gene, CDR1 is MNHEY and CDR2 is SVGAGI. CDR3 region: CASSRTGNNGYTF. CDR3 coding DNA: TGTGCCAGCAGCCGGACAGGGAATAACGGCTACACCTTC.

V gene TRBV19 combines with J gene TRBJ2-4; 7 bases agree with TRBD1. The germline V gene has CDR1 LNHDA and CDR2 SQIVND (reference sequence). V trimming: 3 bases; J trimming: 2 bases; junction bases outside the gene matches: 10. The CDR3 is made up of 17 amino acids. This chain's CDR3 is CASSMILTGLSKNIQYF. The CDR3 DNA reads as TGTGCCAGTAGTATGATTCTGACAGGGCTGTCCAAAAACATTCAGTACTTC. Using reference TRBV19 and TRBJ2-4 for the parts outside the CDR3, the full variable domain is DGGITQSPKYLFRKEGQNVTLSCEQNLNHDAMYWYRQDPGQGLRLIYYSQIVNDFQKGDIAEGYSVSREKKESFPLTVTSAQKNPTAFYLCASSMILTGLSKNIQYFGAGTRLSVL.

V usage is TRBV6-1 and J usage is TRBJ1-5, with 8 bases that match TRBD1. The CDR3 covers 17 residues. With 2 bases clipped from V and 7 bases from J, the junction kept 13 bases outside the gene matches. Germline V gene data show CDR1 as MNHNS and CDR2 as SASEGT. The CDR3: CASSESVGGDRNQPQHF. The DNA of the CDR3 is TGTGCCAGCAGTGAATCTGTGGGGGGGGACAGGAACCAGCCCCAGCATTTT.

Many counts were recorded for this clone. This chain joins TRBV27 and TRBJ1-1; D is undetermined. CDR1 is MNHEY and CDR2 is SMNVEV in the germline V gene (reference sequence). Trimming left V 3 bases short and J 0 bases short, with 8 bases between. The CDR3 is 14 amino acids. CDR3 DNA sequence: TGTGCCAGCAGTTTTTCCTCAGTGAACACTGAAGCTTTCTTT. Protein: CASSFSSVNTEAFF.

This chain links TRBV5-6 with TRBJ1-3; D possibly corresponds to TRBD1 (6 bases). The CDR3 spans 15 residues. Germline lookup yields CDR1 SGHDT and CDR2 YYEEEE. The V and J ends lost 4 bases and 4 bases respectively, with 15 bases between them. This CDR3 is CASSPAGVAGNTIYF. The DNA for the CDR3 is TGTGCCAGCAGCCCAGCAGGGGTCGCCGGAAACACCATATATTTT.